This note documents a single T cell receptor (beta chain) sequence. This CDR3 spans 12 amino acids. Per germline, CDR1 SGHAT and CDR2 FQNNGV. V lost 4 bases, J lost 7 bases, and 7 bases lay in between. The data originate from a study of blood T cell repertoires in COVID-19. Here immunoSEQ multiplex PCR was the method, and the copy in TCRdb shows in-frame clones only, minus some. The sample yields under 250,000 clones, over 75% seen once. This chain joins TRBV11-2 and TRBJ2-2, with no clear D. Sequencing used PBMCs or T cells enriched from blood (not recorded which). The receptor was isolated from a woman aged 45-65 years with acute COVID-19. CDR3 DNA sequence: TGTGCCAGCAGCTCCGAGGTCGGGGAGCTGTTTTTT. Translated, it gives CASSSEVGELFF.